This TCR beta chain emerged from a study of blood T cell repertoires in COVID-19. Study summary: Sites in the United States, Italy and Spain provided acute and convalescent COVID-19 samples.

The assay was immunoSEQ multiplex PCR, and TCRdb's table has in-frame clones only and misses some. This table holds around 180,000 clones, about 85% found once. Sequenced sample: peripheral blood. The sequence derives from a woman aged 80 or older with acute or convalescent COVID-19.

CDR3 in amino acids: CASSTRGLAGGELFF. The CDR3 region has the DNA TGTGCCAGCAGCACACGGGGACTAGCCGGCGGGGAGCTGTTTTTT. The chain combines TRBV11-2 with TRBJ2-2; TRBD2 aligns across 9 bases. The CDR3 runs to 15 residues. The V and J ends lost 5 bases and 7 bases, in that order; junction bases with no gene match: 8. CDR1 and CDR2 (germline): SGHAT, FQNNGV.